This is a list of T cell receptor beta chains from one sample in a study of blood T cell repertoires in COVID-19. Clones were read by immunoSEQ multiplex PCR, and TCRdb kept only the in-frame ones, dropping some. The table shows 300,000 or so clones, with 90% occurring only once. The material sequenced was peripheral blood. The receptors derive from a woman between 25 and 40 years old with COVID-19, enrolled during active disease. The conserved cysteine and the conserved F or W are not part of the CDR3 here. The order of the fields is V gene, J gene, CDR3 protein.

TRBV30	TRBJ1-1	AWGGQSTEAF
TRBV19	TRBJ1-2	ASSTDPRGYT
TRBV11-2	TRBJ1-1	ASSVTPRTGLAEAF
TRBV11-3	TRBJ2-5	ASSLEGTQQETQY
TRBV5-1	TRBJ1-2	ASSSNLNRRSLYGYT
TRBV25-1	TRBJ1-1	ASSDEEVPHAEAF
TRBV29-1	TRBJ2-7	SVATLTVHYEQY
TRBV3-1/TRBV3-2	TRBJ2-5	ASSQGGTQGETQY
TRBV30	TRBJ1-3	AWGTGNSGNTIY
TRBV5-1	TRBJ1-1	ASSPGQGRDTEAF
TRBV6-5	TRBJ2-7	ASGTDVVSSYEQY
TRBV30	TRBJ2-1	AWSGGNEQF
TRBV28	TRBJ2-2	ASFGTSGSNTGELF
TRBV5-3	TRBJ2-7	AIYYEQY
TRBV28	TRBJ1-1	ASIIGGEGAGTEAF